The 2 T cell receptor beta chains in this list originate from one sample, sequenced in a study of cytomegalovirus exposure and HLA in healthy donors (dated by TCRdb to the late 2010s). The library was generated by the immunoSEQ multiplex PCR assay. A mixture of 60 forward primers for TCR Vbeta segments and 13 reverse primers for TCR Jbeta segments was used in the multiplex PCR. Not all clones reach the TCRdb copy of this immuneACCESS table, which keeps in-frame sequences only. Checked studies attribute under half of the gap to unresolved V genes and leave the rest unexplained. Within this sample are 200,000 or so clones, with 60% to 80% of them counted one time only. The ten largest clones take up 2.9% of the sample. The sample comprised PBMCs. The receptors come from a woman aged 25 to 39 in good health and CMV-seronegative.

The chain is built from TRBV9 and TRBJ1-1, with D hard to call. Germline assignment: CDR1 SGDLS and CDR2 YYNGEE. Trimming stripped 0 bases from V and 1 base from J, with 4 bases between. This CDR3 is built from 13 residues. CDR3 residues: CASSVVRNTEAFF. CDR3 in DNA: TGTGCCAGCAGCGTAGTTCGGAACACTGAAGCTTTCTTT.

In DNA, the CDR3 is TGCGCCAGCAGCTTGGTGCCAGGTTACGGCTACAATGAGCAGTTCTTC. It is translated as CASSLVPGYGYNEQFF. V usage is TRBV5-1 and J usage is TRBJ2-1; D gene uncertain. The CDR3 has 16 residues. Trimming stripped 0 bases from V and 3 bases from J, with 13 bases between. CDR1 SGHRS and CDR2 YFSETQ come from the germline V gene. Combining the CDR3 with reference TRBV5-1 and TRBJ2-1 gives the whole variable domain KAGVTQTPRYLIKTRGQQVTLSCSPISGHRSVSWYQQTPGQGLQFLFEYFSETQRNKGNFPGRFSGRQFSNSRSEMNVSTLELGDSALYLCASSLVPGYGYNEQFFGPGTRLTVL.